The next 18 T cell receptor beta chains were all read from a single sample in a study of brain metastases from non-small cell lung cancer. The protocol was immunoSEQ multiplex PCR, while the TCRdb copy is restricted to in-frame clones and leaves out a portion. This table has approximately 3,300 clones, roughly 88% appearing once. Input material: primary lung tumor tissue. These receptors were collected from a donor aged 40 or over with non-small cell lung cancer.

For this clone: This may be a read error, as it is one base from a much larger clone. Distinct nucleotide sequences in the sample also encode this CDR3. The rearrangement links TRBV4-3 to TRBJ2-7; 9 bases line up with TRBD2. The germline gives CDR1 LGHNA, CDR2 YSLEER. The CDR3 sequence is 14 residues long. CDR3 loop: CASSQGTSFHEQYF. CDR3 DNA sequence: TGCGCCAGCAGTCAAGGGACTAGCTTCCACGAGCAGTACTTC.

Points on this clone: A read error may produce the germline difference seen at one junction end. CDR3: CASSYRDRDNQPQHF. The CDR3 DNA reads as TGTGCTAGCAGTTACCGGGACAGGGACAATCAGCCCCAGCATTTT. The chain is built from TRBV5-8 and TRBJ1-5; TRBD1 agrees at 9 bases. The CDR3 is 15 amino acids. Germline values: CDR1 SGHTS, CDR2 YDEGEE.

This chain links TRBV7-2 with TRBJ1-1, with a possible D match to TRBD1 (6 bases). CDR3 length: 16 residues. The V gene lost 2 bases and the J gene lost 0 bases, with 13 bases spanning the gap. The V gene's germline CDR1 is SGHTA and CDR2 FQGNSA. DNA for the CDR3: TGTGCCAGCAGCTTAATGCAGGGGCTATTGAACACTGAAGCTTTCTTT. Its translation is CASSLMQGLLNTEAFF.

The J gene is TRBJ2-1, the V gene TRBV24-1; 12 nucleotides agree with TRBD2. The germline V gene has CDR1 KGHDR and CDR2 SFDVKD. The CDR3 has 17 amino acids. The V segment lost 4 bases and the J segment 1 base; nucleotides outside the gene matches: 4. DNA for the CDR3: TGTGCCACCAGTGACTCAGGACTAGCGGGGTCCTACAATGAGCAGTTCTTC. Amino acids: CATSDSGLAGSYNEQFF.

The CDR3 DNA reads as TGTGCCAGCAGCTTAAGTAGGGCAGGGCCCACAGATACGCAGTATTTT. Its protein product is CASSLSRAGPTDTQYF. V and J are TRBV7-9 and TRBJ2-3, with D possibly TRBD1 on 5 matching bases. This CDR3 has 16 residues. Germline CDR1 SEHNR, CDR2 FQNEAQ (reference sequence). Trimming cost V 2 bases and J 2 bases, with 14 bases left between them.

The chain recombines TRBV6-2 or TRBV6-3 with TRBJ1-1; D is ambiguous. There are 14 residues in the CDR3. Germline V lookup: CDR1 MNHEY, CDR2 SVGEGT. V was pared by 0 bases and J by 12 bases, with 17 bases between. The CDR3 DNA follows: TGTGCCAGCAGTTACTCGTCCAAGTCCGCGGAAACTTTCTTT. As protein: CASSYSSKSAETFF.

CDR3 sequence: CASGGTVAGVGTDTQYF. In DNA form, the CDR3 reads TGTGCCAGTGGGGGGACAGTAGCGGGAGTGGGGACAGATACGCAGTATTTT. This sequence joins TRBV19 and TRBJ2-3, with 9 positions matching TRBD2. The CDR3 has 17 amino acids. Germline CDR1 reads LNHDA; CDR2 reads SQIVND (reference sequence). The J segment lost 3 bases and the V segment lost 8 bases, leaving 15 bases of the junction unmatched.

The V call is TRBV9, the J call TRBJ2-7; no clear D. This CDR3 is 12 amino acids long. V lost 3 bases and J 3 bases, leaving 7 bases between the germline ends. Germline CDR1 is SGDLS and CDR2 is YYNGEE. This CDR3 is CASSGGGYEQYF. DNA for the CDR3: TGTGCCAGCAGCGGTGGCGGCTACGAGCAGTACTTC.

This clone occurred once. The gene calls are TRBV5-4 and TRBJ2-2; D unclear. CDR1 SGHNT and CDR2 YYREEE come from the germline V gene (reference sequence). The V and J ends lost 5 bases and 2 bases respectively, with 13 bases between them. This CDR3 has 15 residues. The CDR3 nucleotides are TGTGCCAGCAGTTCGGCGATGGGCAACACCGGGGAGCTGTTTTTT. This codes for CASSSAMGNTGELFF.

The rearrangement links TRBV7-2 to TRBJ1-2; tentative D call: TRBD1 (6 bases). The CDR3 totals 15 residues. Trimming removed 1 base at V and 0 bases at J, with 9 bases between. In germline, CDR1 is SGHTA, CDR2 FQGNSA. The CDR3 region has the DNA TGTGCCAGCAGCTTAGGAGGACAGTCTAACTATGGCTACACCTTC. Translating gives CASSLGGQSNYGYTF.

V usage is TRBV2 and J usage is TRBJ1-1, with TRBD1 matching 7 bases. Germline CDR1 and CDR2: SNHLY and FYNNEI. V lost 6 bases to trimming and J lost 1 base; unmatched junction nucleotides: 2. The CDR3 covers 13 residues. The CDR3 protein is CASSQGENTEAFF. The CDR3 DNA is TGTGCCAGCAGCCAGGGGGAGAACACTGAAGCTTTCTTT.

Comment on this clone: At one boundary the junction diverges from the germline segment, which might be a read error. The V gene is TRBV5-1, the J gene TRBJ1-3, with D unclear. CDR1 is SGHRS, CDR2 YFSETQ, per germline. CDR3 size: 15 residues. CDR3 in amino acids: CVSSLGFDSGNTIYF. DNA of the CDR3: TGCGTCAGCAGCTTGGGGTTCGACTCTGGAAACACCATATATTTT.

CDR3 in DNA: TGTGCCAGCAGCAAAGATGCGGGAGTTGCCGGAGAGACCCAGTACTTC. Protein: CASSKDAGVAGETQYF. J is TRBJ2-5 and V is TRBV21-1; TRBD2 reflects the table's D call only, with no check against the DNA. TRBV21-1 is tagged as a pseudogene. CDR3 length equals 16 residues.

Concerning this clone itself: Compared with germline, one end of the junction differs, possibly owing to a read error. This rearrangement joins TRBV2 to TRBJ2-7; D is uncertain. Germline CDR1 SNHLY, CDR2 FYNNEI. The CDR3 length is 11 residues. The CDR3 is CAINANYKQYF. The CDR3 DNA reads as TGTGCCATCAACGCCAACTACAAGCAGTACTTC.

This clone was recorded a few times. CDR3 bases: TGTGCCTGGAGTTCCGGGACACAGAATCAGCCCCAGCATTTT. This encodes CAWSSGTQNQPQHF. The genes are TRBV30 and TRBJ1-5, with a possible D match to TRBD1 (6 bases). This CDR3 has 14 residues. Germline CDR1 GTSNPN, CDR2 SVGIG (reference sequence). V lost 2 bases and J lost 4, with 12 bases in between.

This clone showed up just a few times. Other DNA sequences in the sample encode the same CDR3. CDR3 in amino acids: CASSPRGMGPLYGYTF. The DNA of the CDR3 is TGTGCCAGCAGCCCGCGAGGAATGGGACCCCTCTATGGCTACACCTTC. The chain is built from TRBV14 and TRBJ1-2, with a possible D match to TRBD1 (5 bases). Germline CDR1 reads SGHDN; CDR2 reads FVKESK. Between the trimmed V and J ends, which lost 4 bases and 4 bases, there was a span of 19 bases. The CDR3 runs to 16 residues.

CDR3 DNA sequence: TGTGCCAGCAGTGAACAGAGGACAGGGGTAATTGGTACGCAGTATTTT. It is translated as CASSEQRTGVIGTQYF. The chain uses TRBV6-1 and TRBJ2-3; 9 positions agree with TRBD1. The CDR3 is made up of 16 amino acids. Germline V CDR1 and CDR2: MNHNS, SASEGT. V trimming: 2 bases; J trimming: 8 bases; junction bases outside the gene matches: 11.

The chain is built from TRBV24-1 and TRBJ2-2; D gene unclear. CDR1 and CDR2 (germline): KGHDR, SFDVKD. CDR3 size: 14 residues. Deletions cut 4 bases from V and 0 bases from J, with 5 bases between. In DNA, the CDR3 is TGTGCCACCAGTGAAGATACGAACACCGGGGAGCTGTTTTTT. It encodes CATSEDTNTGELFF.